These 22 T cell receptor beta chains originate from one sample sequenced in a study of shared clonotypes between healthy human individuals. Data came from immunoSEQ multiplex PCR; TCRdb stores just in-frame clones and leaves some out. The sample consists of 470,000 or so clones, around 85% of them appearing once. The sample was PBMCs. Receptors originate from a woman between 40 and 50 years old in good health. Some clones in this sample may be carry-over from other donors' samples.

The gene calls are TRBV4-2 and TRBJ2-5; 7 positions agree with TRBD1. Germline CDR1 LGHNA, CDR2 YNFKEQ. With V trimmed by 5 bases and J by 5 bases, 11 bases remained unmatched. The CDR3 consists of 15 residues. The DNA of the CDR3 is TGTGCCAGCAGCATAACGGGACAGCCTGCGGAGACCCAGTACTTC. Translating it yields CASSITGQPAETQYF.

This clone was seen only once. A far more abundant clone sits one base away, making this likely a read error. This sequence joins TRBV6-6 and TRBJ1-1; perhaps TRBD1 as D (5 bases). CDR1 MNHNY and CDR2 SVGAGI come from the germline V gene (reference sequence). The V end was cut by 0 bases, the J end by 1 base, with 12 bases between. CDR3 length: 16 residues. The CDR3 DNA reads as TGTGCCAGCAGTTACTCGGGCGGAGGACAGAACACTGAAGCTTTCTTT. Translating it yields CASSYSGGGQNTEAFF.

This chain links TRBV27 with TRBJ2-7, with D maybe TRBD2 (6 bases). The CDR3 contains 15 residues. Trimming took 3 bases from V and 2 from J, leaving 14 bases between them. CDR1 and CDR2 (germline): MNHEY, SMNVEV (reference sequence). The CDR3: CASSFSLARTYEQYF. CDR3 coding DNA: TGTGCCAGCAGTTTTTCTCTAGCGAGAACCTACGAGCAGTACTTC.

The table lists this clone with many counts. V is TRBV7-9 and J is TRBJ2-4, with 9 bases matching TRBD1. The germline gives CDR1 SEHNR, CDR2 FQNEAQ (reference sequence). V gave up 10 bases and J gave up 7 bases; unmatched junction bases: 8. This CDR3 contains 13 residues. In nucleotides, the CDR3 is TGTGCCATCTCGGGACAGGGAAGCAACATTCAGTACTTC. As protein: CAISGQGSNIQYF.

Ten or more counts support this clone. V usage is TRBV2 and J usage is TRBJ1-2; possibly TRBD1 for D (6 bases). The CDR3 contains 14 residues. The germline gives CDR1 SNHLY, CDR2 FYNNEI. Trimming removed 1 base from V and 0 bases from J, with 6 bases in between. The chain's CDR3 is CASSEGGPNYGYTF. The CDR3, as DNA: TGTGCCAGCAGTGAAGGGGGGCCTAACTATGGCTACACCTTC.

This clone was picked up one time. Only one base separates this from a far larger clonotype, so it likely reflects a read error. Other DNA variants within this sample encode the same CDR3. The rearrangement links TRBV7-3 to TRBJ1-2; 10 nucleotides match TRBD1. The CDR3 has 14 amino acids. The V gene end was trimmed by 0 bases and the J gene end by 6 bases; junction bases not matched to a gene: 1. Germline lookup yields CDR1 SGHTA and CDR2 FQGTGA. CDR3 sequence: CASSLTGQGDGYTF. In DNA, the CDR3 is TGTGCCAGCAGCTTAACAGGACAGGGGGATGGCTACACCTTC.

Comments on this clone: This could be a read error, since a much larger clone is one nucleotide away. Other DNA sequences within the sample encode an identical CDR3. This chain connects TRBV9 to TRBJ1-1; no reliable D call. The CDR3 is made up of 13 amino acids. Germline-derived CDR1 and CDR2 are SGDLS and YYNGEE. V shed 0 bases and J shed 1 base, with 4 bases lying between them. CDR3 region: CASSVAGNTEAFF. CDR3 coding DNA: TGTGCCAGCAGCGTAGCGGGGAACACTGAAGCTTTCTTT.

The V gene is TRBV27, the J gene TRBJ2-7, with 7 bases lining up with TRBD2. CDR3 length: 14 residues. The V gene end was trimmed by 2 bases and the J gene end by 3 bases; junction bases not matched to a gene: 4. Germline-derived CDR1 and CDR2 are MNHEY and SMNVEV (reference sequence). In DNA, the CDR3 is TGTGCCAGCAGTTTAAGGGAGGGGCGCTACGAGCAGTACTTC. As protein: CASSLREGRYEQYF.

This clone was seen a few times. This chain's CDR3 is CASSSTGTSTYEQYF. The CDR3 DNA sequence: TGTGCCAGCAGCAGCACCGGGACTAGTACTTACGAGCAGTACTTC. The rearrangement links TRBV6-6 to TRBJ2-7; 8 bases match TRBD2. Germline values: CDR1 MNHNY, CDR2 SVGAGI (reference sequence). Trimming cost V 6 bases and J 4 bases; bases outside gene matches: 11. The length of the CDR3 is 15 residues.

To note about this clone: This may come from a read error, since a much larger clone is one base off. This chain links TRBV28 with TRBJ2-5, with 13 bases aligning to TRBD2. CDR1 is MDHEN, CDR2 SYDVKM, per germline. CDR3 length equals 15 residues. In nucleotides, the CDR3 is TGTGCCAGCAAACTACTAGCGGGAGGGCCAGGGACCCGGTACTTC. Translation gives CASKLLAGGPGTRYF. The full variable domain, in which reference TRBV28 and TRBJ2-5 provide the parts outside the CDR3, is DVKVTQSSRYLVKRTGEKVFLECVQDMDHENMFWYRQDPGLGLRLIYFSYDVKMKEKGDIPEGYSVSREKKERFSLILESASTNQTSMYLCASKLLAGGPGTRYFGPGTRLLVL.

The V call is TRBV6-5, the J call TRBJ2-3; D is unclear. The germline V gene encodes CDR1 MNHEY and CDR2 SVGAGI. The ends were cut back, 7 bases at V and 0 bases at J, with 5 bases in the middle. This CDR3 has 12 amino acids. CDR3 sequence reads: CASKPSTDTQYF. The CDR3 DNA is TGTGCCAGCAAACCGAGCACAGATACGCAGTATTTT.

The chain combines TRBV11-3 with TRBJ2-1; TRBD2 is a possible D gene (5 bases). This CDR3 has 13 amino acids. Trimming pared 5 bases from V and 3 bases from J, leaving 8 bases between. CDR1 SGHNT and CDR2 YENEEA come from the germline V gene. CDR3 DNA sequence: TGTGCCAGCAGCACCCGGGACTACAATGAGCAGTTCTTC. As protein: CASSTRDYNEQFF.

The V gene is TRBV7-3, the J gene TRBJ2-3; a possible D gene is TRBD2 (6 bases). Trimming pared 5 bases from V and 1 base from J, leaving 13 bases between. Germline V gene lookup returns CDR1 SGHTA and CDR2 FQGTGA. This CDR3 has 15 residues. The CDR3 DNA is TGTGCCAGCAGCCCCCTCGGGAGTGGCACAGATACGCAGTATTTT. Amino acid sequence: CASSPLGSGTDTQYF.

This clone was seen just once. This chain connects TRBV7-9 to TRBJ2-1; the D is unclear. Germline-derived CDR1 and CDR2 are SEHNR and FQNEAQ (reference sequence). The V gene lost 1 base and the J gene lost 8 bases, with 9 bases spanning the gap. The CDR3 loop spans 13 amino acids. Here the CDR3 reads CASSLGGWYEQFF. The CDR3 DNA follows: TGTGCCAGCAGCTTAGGGGGTTGGTATGAGCAGTTCTTC.

The rearrangement joins TRBV6-4 to TRBJ2-1, with D uncertain. The ends were cut back, 0 bases at V and 12 bases at J, with 12 bases in the middle. In germline, CDR1 is MRHNA, CDR2 SNTAGT. This CDR3 contains 13 residues. CDR3 sequence (DNA): TGTGCCAGCAGTGACTCGATGAACCTGGGGCAGTTCTTC. Translated, it gives CASSDSMNLGQFF.

The rearrangement uses TRBV5-6 and TRBJ1-3, with 7 nucleotides matching TRBD1. Germline CDR1 SGHDT, CDR2 YYEEEE. After removal of 3 bases from V and 2 bases from J, the junction contained 5 bases not matched to a gene. This CDR3 has 15 residues. The CDR3 spells CASSYDRVPGNTIYF. CDR3 DNA: TGTGCCAGCAGCTACGACAGGGTACCTGGAAACACCATATATTTT.

The chain has TRBV30 and TRBJ1-5; 7 nucleotides match TRBD1. Germline values: CDR1 GTSNPN, CDR2 SVGIG (reference sequence). The CDR3 covers 13 residues. V lost 7 bases to trimming and J lost 1 base; unmatched junction nucleotides: 4. CDR3: CAFRTGSNQPQHF. DNA for the CDR3: TGTGCCTTCAGGACAGGCAGCAATCAGCCCCAGCATTTT.

Details on this clone: A read error likely explains this, since a far larger clone differs by one base. The chain carries TRBV28 and TRBJ1-5; 7 nucleotides line up with TRBD1. This CDR3 is 15 amino acids long. Germline CDR1 MDHEN, CDR2 SYDVKM. The CDR3 is CASSFTQGDYQSQHF. DNA for the CDR3: TGTGCCAGCAGTTTCACGCAGGGGGATTATCAGTCCCAGCATTTT.

This chain joins TRBV5-4 and TRBJ2-3; D uncertain. CDR3 size: 14 residues. Germline V lookup: CDR1 SGHNT, CDR2 YYREEE (reference sequence). V was clipped by 4 bases and J by 2 bases, with 11 bases between them. The CDR3 DNA follows: TGTGCCAGCAGCAGGGCAGATACCACAGATACGCAGTATTTT. Its translation is CASSRADTTDTQYF.

This clone was seen ten or more times. The chain is built from TRBV6-1 and TRBJ2-5; D remains ambiguous. Trimming shortened V by 2 bases and J by 0 bases, and 10 bases separated the two germline ends. From germline, CDR1 is MNHNS and CDR2 SASEGT. This CDR3 has 15 residues. The CDR3 reads CASSEIPSYQETQYF. The CDR3 region has the DNA TGTGCCAGCAGTGAAATTCCGTCCTACCAAGAGACCCAGTACTTC.

The rearrangement uses TRBV15 and TRBJ2-7; D remains unclear. CDR1 and CDR2 (germline): LNHNV, YYDKDF (reference sequence). This CDR3 comprises 13 residues. V was cut by 0 bases and J by 3 bases, with 6 bases left in between. CDR3 loop: CATSREHYYEQYF. The DNA of the CDR3 is TGTGCCACCAGCAGAGAACATTACTACGAGCAGTACTTC.

The genes are TRBV18 and TRBJ2-7, with D possibly called TRBD1 or TRBD2 (5 bases each). V was shortened by 0 bases and J by 6 bases, with 9 bases between the two germline ends. Germline CDR1 KGHSH, CDR2 LQKENI. This CDR3 region has 13 residues. This chain's CDR3 is CASSPPRGGEQYF. The CDR3, as DNA: TGTGCCAGCTCACCACCGAGGGGTGGCGAGCAGTACTTC. The full variable domain, with the rest looked up from reference TRBV18 and TRBJ2-7, is NAGVMQNPRHLVRRRGQEARLRCSPMKGHSHVYWYRQLPEEGLKFMVYLQKENIIDESGMPKERFSAEFPKEGPSILRIQQVVRGDSAAYFCASSPPRGGEQYFGPGTRLTVT.